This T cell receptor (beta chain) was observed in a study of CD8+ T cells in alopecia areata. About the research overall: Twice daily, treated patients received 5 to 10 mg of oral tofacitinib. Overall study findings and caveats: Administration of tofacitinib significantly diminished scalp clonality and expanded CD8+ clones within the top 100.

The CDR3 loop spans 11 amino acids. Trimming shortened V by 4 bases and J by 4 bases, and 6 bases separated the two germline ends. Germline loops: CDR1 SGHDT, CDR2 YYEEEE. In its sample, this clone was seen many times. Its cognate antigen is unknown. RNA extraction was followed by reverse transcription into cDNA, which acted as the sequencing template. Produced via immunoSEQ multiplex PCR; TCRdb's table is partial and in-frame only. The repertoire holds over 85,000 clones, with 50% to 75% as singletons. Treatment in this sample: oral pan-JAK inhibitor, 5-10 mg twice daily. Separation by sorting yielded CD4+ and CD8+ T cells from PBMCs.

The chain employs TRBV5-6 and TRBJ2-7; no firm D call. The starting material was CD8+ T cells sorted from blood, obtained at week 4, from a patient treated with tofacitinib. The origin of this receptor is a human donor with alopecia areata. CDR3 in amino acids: CASSVGYEQYF. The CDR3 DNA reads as TGTGCCAGCAGCGTAGGTTACGAGCAGTACTTC.